This TCR beta chain was captured by sequencing in a study of siplizumab effects on memory and regulatory T cells. The CDR3 is made up of 16 amino acids. Trimming took off 1 base at V and 5 bases at J, with 15 bases between the two ends. CDR1 and CDR2 (germline): SEHNR, FQNEAQ (reference sequence). Using immunoSEQ multiplex PCR, the repertoire was profiled, and TCRdb retains in-frame clones only, with some absent. The table includes some 96,000 clones, about nine tenths detected once. The sequencing sample was made of CD4+ T cells sorted from blood. This receptor was taken from a human donor in good health. This sequence joins TRBV7-9 and TRBJ1-5, with D possibly TRBD1 on 5 matching bases. The CDR3 here is CASSLGKGRADQPQHF. The CDR3 nucleotides read TGTGCCAGCAGCTTAGGGAAGGGCAGGGCGGATCAGCCCCAGCATTTT.